Following are 10 T cell receptor beta chains from one sample sequenced in a study of coeliac disease. General study findings and limits: Active celiac intraepithelial and lamina propria samples had lower TRB and TRG clonality than control samples.

Their target antigens are unknown. The table came from immunoSEQ multiplex PCR; TCRdb's copy has only in-frame clones and leaves some out. In the table there are 4,300 or so clones, nearly 70% of which are singletons. The sequencing input was intraepithelial lymphocytes from the gut. These receptors all stem from a woman between 18 and 29 years old with active celiac disease.

The chain uses TRBV27 and TRBJ2-7; 14 positions match TRBD2. The length of the CDR3 is 16 residues. Trimming removed 5 bases from V and 3 bases from J; junction bases left unmatched: 6. The germline CDR1 and CDR2 sequences are MNHEY and SMNVEV (reference sequence). The CDR3: CASSARLAGGVYEQYF. In DNA form, the CDR3 reads TGTGCCAGCAGTGCCCGACTAGCGGGGGGGGTCTACGAGCAGTACTTC.

This clone was detected a few times. This chain connects TRBV5-4 to TRBJ2-1; D gene unclear. From germline, CDR1 is SGHNT and CDR2 YYREEE (reference sequence). This CDR3 spans 12 amino acids. With 0 bases removed from V and 8 bases from J, the gap between germline ends came to 6 bases. The CDR3 nucleotides are TGTGCCAGCAGCTTGGGGAGCTATGAGCAGTTCTTC. Its translation is CASSLGSYEQFF. Complete variable domain (other parts from reference TRBV5-4 and TRBJ2-1): ETGVTQSPTHLIKTRGQQVTLRCSSQSGHNTVSWYQQALGQGPQFIFQYYREEENGRGNFPPRFSGLQFPNYSSELNVNALELDDSALYLCASSLGSYEQFFGPGTRLTVL.

The chain carries TRBV7-9 and TRBJ1-2; possible D gene TRBD1, 6 bases. Germline V gene sequence: CDR1 SEHNR, CDR2 FQNEAQ (reference sequence). Trimming removed 7 bases from V and 0 bases from J, with 9 bases in between. CDR3 size: 13 residues. In DNA form, the CDR3 reads TGTGCCAGCACCTCAGGGGCTAACTATGGCTACACCTTC. The encoded protein is CASTSGANYGYTF.

The count of this clone is one. V is TRBV7-9 and J is TRBJ1-2, with TRBD1 matching over 7 bases. There are 13 residues in the CDR3. J was trimmed by 8 bases and V by 4 bases; bases with no gene match: 7. The germline CDR1 and CDR2 sequences are SEHNR and FQNEAQ (reference sequence). DNA for the CDR3: TGTGCCAGCAGCTCAAACAGGGGAGACGGCTACACCTTC. This translates into CASSSNRGDGYTF.

The rearrangement uses TRBV6-1 and TRBJ2-1; 8 nucleotides align to TRBD2. The CDR3 has 15 residues. The junction had 9 bases not matched to a gene; V was cut back by 4 bases and J by 7 bases. Germline CDR1 MNHNS, CDR2 SASEGT. CDR3 region: CASSVSAGGRNEQFF. CDR3 bases: TGTGCCAGCAGTGTGTCGGCGGGAGGTCGTAATGAGCAGTTCTTC.

This sequence joins TRBV6-1 and TRBJ2-1; TRBD2 aligns across 9 bases. Per the germline V gene, CDR1 is MNHNS and CDR2 is SASEGT. The CDR3 totals 15 residues. The ends lost 4 bases at V and 3 bases at J; junction bases unmatched: 4. This chain's CDR3 is CASSVGSGSYNEQFF. The CDR3 DNA sequence: TGTGCCAGCAGTGTCGGTAGCGGGAGCTACAATGAGCAGTTCTTC.

This rearrangement joins TRBV4-3 to TRBJ1-4; D gene uncertain. The V end lost 0 bases, the J end lost 6 bases, and 17 bases lay between the germline ends. CDR3 length: 17 residues. Germline values: CDR1 LGHNA, CDR2 YSLEER. CDR3 DNA: TGCGCCAGCAGCCAAGATCCGGTATGGCGGGGTGATGAAAAACTGTTTTTT. Amino acid sequence: CASSQDPVWRGDEKLFF.

The rearrangement joins TRBV28 to TRBJ1-1; D perhaps matches TRBD1 (6 bases). The CDR3 sequence is 13 residues long. V was clipped by 8 bases and J by 0 bases, with 10 bases between them. CDR1 is MDHEN and CDR2 is SYDVKM in the germline V gene. The CDR3 bases are TGTGCCAGCCAGGACAGCATGAACACTGAAGCTTTCTTT. Translating gives CASQDSMNTEAFF.

There are a few counts of this clone. V is TRBV19 and J is TRBJ2-4, with 12 bases aligning to TRBD2. Germline V gene sequence: CDR1 LNHDA, CDR2 SQIVND (reference sequence). J was trimmed by 5 bases and V by 0 bases; bases with no gene match: 11. The CDR3 is made up of 19 amino acids. CDR3 sequence reads: CASSIDPASGGAYQNIQYF. CDR3 nucleotide sequence: TGTGCCAGTAGTATAGACCCCGCTAGCGGGGGGGCCTATCAAAACATTCAGTACTTC.

This clone has only a few counts. At one end the junction does not follow the germline gene, possibly because of a read error. The rearrangement joins TRBV4-1 to TRBJ2-7; D might be TRBD2 (5 bases). The V gene's germline CDR1 is MGHRA and CDR2 YSYEKL. CDR3 length: 14 residues. The CDR3 loop reads CASSSQLDPYEQYF. CDR3 coding DNA: TGTGCCAGCAGCTCCCAACTAGACCCCTACGAGCAGTACTTC.